The rows below give T cell receptor beta chains drawn from one sample of a study of vaccination and CD4 T cells after COVID-19. Antigens of these TCRs are unknown. TCRdb reprocessed the PCR reads via MiXCR and lists one record per CDR3 protein. Among 10,000 to 15,000 distinct CDR3 sequences listed, approximately 81% were seen once. Material: CD4+ T cells from blood, cultured in vitro, obtained after SARS-CoV-2 vaccination. The receptors were sampled from a human donor who received a COVID-19 vaccine. Both conserved end residues are part of each CDR3. A D gene is named only where the DNA matches it firmly. Clone size is given for some rows only: seen once, a few or many times, or a class if the clone is expanded.

V gene,J gene,clone size,D gene,CDR3 protein,CDR3 DNA
TRBV20-1,TRBJ1-3,few,TRBD1,CSARDPTGEGVGNTIYF,TGCAGTGCTAGAGATCCTACAGGGGAAGGAGTCGGAAACACCATATATTTT
TRBV7-2,TRBJ2-7,.,TRBD2,CASSEGAGYSYEQYF,TGTGCCAGCAGCGAAGGAGCGGGGTACTCCTACGAGCAGTACTTC
TRBV6-1,TRBJ2-7,.,TRBD2,CASSEPGLAGLASYEQYF,TGTGCCAGCAGTGAACCGGGACTAGCGGGTCTCGCCTCCTACGAGCAGTACTTC
TRBV5-4,TRBJ2-3,.,.,CASNLLTMGYSTDTQYF,TGTGCCAGCAACCTTCTAACGATGGGCTATAGCACAGATACGCAGTATTTT
TRBV20-1,TRBJ1-6,.,.,CSARPTGGLVGRNSPLHF,TGCAGTGCTAGACCCACAGGAGGGCTAGTTGGTCGGAATTCACCCCTCCACTTT
TRBV25-1,TRBJ1-1,.,.,CANSEPGEDTEAFF,TGTGCCAACAGTGAACCAGGGGAGGACACTGAAGCTTTCTTT
TRBV24-1,TRBJ2-2,.,.,CATSDDSPGELFF,TGTGCCACCAGTGATGACTCCCCCGGGGAGCTGTTTTTT
TRBV20-1,TRBJ1-1,.,TRBD1,CSADKQGAGVNTEAFF,TGCAGTGCTGATAAACAGGGGGCTGGTGTGAACACTGAAGCTTTCTTT
TRBV5-6,TRBJ1-3,.,.,CASSLRVSHTIYF,TGTGCCAGCAGCTTGAGGGTTAGTCACACCATATATTTT
TRBV12-3/TRBV12-4,TRBJ2-5,once,TRBD2,CASSLSGARRKETQYF,TGTGCCAGCAGTCTTAGCGGGGCCAGACGAAAAGAGACCCAGTACTTC
TRBV6-1,TRBJ2-3,.,.,CASRFTLGRSDTQYF,TGTGCCAGCAGATTCACGCTCGGACGGTCGGATACGCAGTATTTT
TRBV5-4,TRBJ2-5,.,TRBD1,CASSINRGGGQETQYF,TGTGCCAGCAGCATTAACAGGGGTGGGGGACAAGAGACCCAGTACTTC
TRBV2,TRBJ1-2,.,TRBD1,CASSERRDSNGYTF,TGTGCCAGCAGTGAACGCCGGGACAGCAATGGCTACACCTTC
TRBV20-1,TRBJ2-5,few,TRBD2,CSASAGAEETQYF,TGCAGTGCTTCAGCGGGGGCCGAAGAGACCCAGTACTTC
TRBV19,TRBJ1-2,.,.,CASRGVGLYGYTF,TGTGCCAGTCGGGGCGTGGGACTCTATGGCTACACCTTC
TRBV5-1,TRBJ1-1,.,.,CASSSGVNTEAFF,TGCGCCAGCAGCTCGGGGGTGAACACTGAAGCTTTCTTT